This section outlines one T cell receptor (beta chain) sequence together with its context. Given a much more abundant clone one base away, this may be a read error. Library construction for TCR beta used iRepertoire HTBI primers and Arm-PCR of CDR3 regions. From the multiplex PCR reads, TCRdb called clonotypes with MiXCR, one entry per CDR3 protein. The sample includes 420,000 or so distinct CDR3 sequences, about 16% of them seen just once. Time point noted: newly diagnosed GD, antithyroid drugs for less than 3 months. With RNA extracted from PBMCs as input, the TCR library was made. The source of the sample is a study of regulatory T cells in long-lasting Graves disease. Study at large: Graves' patients, newly diagnosed, had taken antithyroid drugs under 3 months.

This CDR3 is built from 16 residues. The germline CDR1 and CDR2 sequences are KGHSH and LQKENI. Separately, the same data were catalogued under a study of T cells in Graves' hyperthyroidism and ophthalmopathy.

The rearrangement joins TRBV18 to TRBJ1-2, with TRBD1 as a possible D gene (6 bases). The receptor's source is a woman aged 18-29 years with Graves disease. Material: peripheral blood mononuclear cells (PBMCs), obtained at new diagnosis, from a patient treated with antithyroid drugs. The CDR3 DNA sequence: TGTGCCGGCTCACCAACTTGGCAGGGGCTGTTGGATGGCTACACCTTC. Its translation: CAGSPTWQGLLDGYTF. The entire variable domain, with the rest obtained from reference TRBV18 and TRBJ1-2, is as follows: NAGVMQNPRHLVRRRGQEARLRCSPMKGHSHVYWYRQLPEEGLKFMVYLQKENIIDESGMPKERFSAEFPKEGPSILRIQQVVRGDSAAYFCAGSPTWQGLLDGYTFGSGTRLTVV.